The 14 T cell receptor beta chains given below trace back to one sample, sequenced in a study of T cell repertoires in aging, cancer and after chemotherapy. Multiplex touch-down PCR with TRB-A/B primers amplified rearranged V-D-J TRB sequences. MiXCR was run by TCRdb on the multiplex PCR reads, yielding one entry per CDR3 protein. The sample lists about 3,200 distinct CDR3 sequences, about 46% occurring once. TCR beta rearrangements were amplified from peripheral blood genomic DNA. Sequencing was performed on blood. All receptors come from a human donor with a blood cancer.

This clonotype has only a few counts. This chain connects TRBV7-9 to TRBJ2-3; D might be TRBD1 (5 bases). Trimming removed 10 bases from V and 2 bases from J, with 16 bases in between. The germline V gene encodes CDR1 SEHNR and CDR2 FQNEAQ (reference sequence). The CDR3 consists of 14 residues. The CDR3 reads CATPRGFTTDTQYF. CDR3 in DNA: TGTGCCACCCCAAGGGGTTTTACCACAGATACGCAGTATTTT.

The rearrangement joins TRBV30 to TRBJ2-3; TRBD1 matches 7 bases. The CDR3 covers 16 residues. Germline lookup yields CDR1 GTSNPN and CDR2 SVGIG (reference sequence). V lost 0 bases and J lost 0; bases outside the gene matches: 6. In DNA, the CDR3 is TGTGCCTGGAGTGTGGGACAGAGAACTAGCACAGATACGCAGTATTTT. It encodes CAWSVGQRTSTDTQYF.

The chain is built from TRBV30 and TRBJ1-5, with TRBD1 matching over 10 bases. V was clipped by 2 bases and J by 6 bases; unmatched bases: 13. This CDR3 spans 17 amino acids. Germline V lookup: CDR1 GTSNPN, CDR2 SVGIG (reference sequence). This CDR3 is CAWSPPRGTGVRQPQHF. The CDR3 bases are TGTGCCTGGAGTCCCCCTAGGGGGACAGGGGTTCGTCAGCCCCAGCATTTT.

This clonotype was recorded a few times. This chain links TRBV29-1 with TRBJ2-5, with 9 bases aligning to TRBD1. Germline lookup yields CDR1 SQVTM and CDR2 ANQGSEA. The V and J ends lost 4 bases and 5 bases, in that order; junction bases with no gene match: 8. This CDR3 has 14 residues. The CDR3 sequence is CSVGGQGMGETQYF. The CDR3 DNA sequence: TGCAGCGTTGGCGGACAGGGGATGGGGGAGACCCAGTACTTC.

The V gene is TRBV30, the J gene TRBJ1-2; D not resolved. Trimming stripped 0 bases from V and 5 bases from J, with 4 bases between. CDR1 is GTSNPN, CDR2 SVGIG, per germline (reference sequence). This CDR3 has 11 residues. CDR3 DNA: TGTGCCTGGAGTGTAGTGTATGGCTACACCTTC. Translation: CAWSVVYGYTF.

The chain uses TRBV12-3 or TRBV12-4 and TRBJ1-5; D might be TRBD1 (6 bases). The CDR3 contains 15 residues. V shed 0 bases and J shed 6 bases, with 12 bases lying between them. CDR3 sequence (DNA): TGTGCCAGCAGTTTAGCGCTGGGGGGGGCTCAGCCCCAGCATTTT. It encodes CASSLALGGAQPQHF.

The V call is TRBV19, the J call TRBJ1-1; the D is unclear. The V end was cut by 2 bases, the J end by 4 bases, with 11 bases between. The CDR3 totals 14 residues. In germline, CDR1 is LNHDA, CDR2 SQIVND (reference sequence). The CDR3 is CASSIFGVATEAFF. The CDR3 DNA is TGTGCCAGTAGTATATTTGGGGTTGCCACTGAAGCTTTCTTT.

The V gene is TRBV6-1, the J gene TRBJ2-7; 10 bases are shared with TRBD1. CDR3 size: 16 residues. Germline loops: CDR1 MNHNS, CDR2 SASEGT. With 0 bases clipped from V and 2 bases from J, the junction kept 4 bases outside the gene matches. The CDR3 DNA reads as TGTGCCAGCAGTGAAGCGTCCGGGACAGGGGCCTACGAGCAGTACTTC. This sequence encodes CASSEASGTGAYEQYF.

The J gene is TRBJ2-5, the V gene TRBV6-5; D unresolved. V dropped 0 bases and J dropped 2 bases, with 7 bases sitting between them. CDR1 and CDR2 from the germline V gene are MNHEY and SVGAGI. The CDR3 loop spans 14 amino acids. CDR3: CASSYSTLQETQYF. DNA of the CDR3: TGTGCCAGCAGTTACTCGACCCTGCAAGAGACCCAGTACTTC.

The CDR3, as DNA: TGTGCCAGCTGCCCTGTGAGGGGCCTTACCGGGGAGCTGTTTTTT. Translated: CASCPVRGLTGELFF. The rearrangement uses TRBV19 and TRBJ2-2; D may be TRBD1 or TRBD2 (5 bases each). The CDR3 loop spans 15 amino acids. V dropped 9 bases and J dropped 5 bases, with 19 bases sitting between them. Germline values: CDR1 LNHDA, CDR2 SQIVND (reference sequence).

The chain has TRBV7-6 and TRBJ2-7, with TRBD1 matching 9 bases. This CDR3 comprises 14 residues. In germline, CDR1 is SGHVS, CDR2 FNYEAQ. With V trimmed by 1 base and J by 5 bases, 3 bases remained unmatched. In nucleotides, the CDR3 is TGTGCCAGCAGCTTAGGGGGACAGGGTAACGAGCAGTACTTC. Translating gives CASSLGGQGNEQYF. Together with reference TRBV7-6 and TRBJ2-7, the CDR3 gives the full variable domain: GAGVSQSPRYKVTKRGQDVALRCDPISGHVSLYWYRQALGQGPEFLTYFNYEAQQDKSGLPNDRFSAERPEGSISTLTIQRTEQRDSAMYRCASSLGGQGNEQYFGPGTRLTVT.

The chain has TRBV27 and TRBJ2-3; 8 bases fit TRBD2. The CDR3 runs to 16 residues. Germline CDR1 is MNHEY and CDR2 is SMNVEV (reference sequence). V dropped 6 bases and J dropped 5; count of bases not matched to a gene: 13. The DNA of the CDR3 is TGTGCCAGCAGAGACTGGGCGGGGGGCGCGGGAGATACGCAGTATTTT. It specifies CASRDWAGGAGDTQYF.

The chain is built from TRBV5-6 and TRBJ1-2; no clear D gene. The CDR3 has 16 residues. The germline V gene has CDR1 SGHDT and CDR2 YYEEEE. The V end was cut by 4 bases, the J end by 0 bases, with 16 bases between. Here the CDR3 DNA reads TGTGCCAGCAGCCTAATAGCAGGAACATCTAACTATGGCTACACCTTC. It yields the protein CASSLIAGTSNYGYTF.

This sequence joins TRBV5-5 and TRBJ2-1; 8 nucleotides match TRBD2. CDR1 is SGHKS, CDR2 YYEKEE, per germline (reference sequence). There are 13 residues in the CDR3. Trimming cost V 7 bases and J 7 bases; bases outside gene matches: 7. The CDR3 region has the DNA TGTGCCAGCCGGGAGGGCCTAGGGAATGAGCAGTTCTTC. This sequence encodes CASREGLGNEQFF.